This is a list of T cell receptor beta chains from one sample in a study of CD8 T cells in Susac syndrome. Each CDR3 protein is one row after TCRdb ran MiXCR on the immunoSEQ multiplex PCR reads. The sample lists 250,000 to 300,000 distinct CDR3 sequences; almost 85% were seen once. Input material: CD8+ T cells from PBMCs. These receptor sequences come from a human donor with multiple sclerosis. The CDR3 runs from the conserved cysteine through the conserved F or W. Each record gives: CDR3 protein, CDR3 DNA, J gene, D gene, clone size, V gene. The D gene is left open where the match is weak. Not all rows give a size; the values are once, few, many and, for expanded clones, a class.

CDR3aa: CASSSPGSYEQYF
CDR3nt: TGTGCCAGCAGCTCACCCGGCTCCTACGAGCAGTACTTC
j_gene: TRBJ2-7
d_gene: NA
abundance: NA
v_gene: TRBV7-9

CDR3aa: CASSSRDSNEKLFF
CDR3nt: TGTGCCAGCAGTAGCCGGGACAGTAATGAAAAACTGTTTTTT
j_gene: TRBJ1-4
d_gene: TRBD1
abundance: few
v_gene: TRBV27

CDR3aa: CASSYSTSSGAEAFF
CDR3nt: TGTGCCAGCAGTTACTCCACCTCTTCGGGGGCTGAAGCTTTCTTT
j_gene: TRBJ1-1
d_gene: NA
abundance: NA
v_gene: TRBV6-5

CDR3aa: CASSSRTGPRNYGYTF
CDR3nt: TGTGCCAGCAGCTCCCGGACAGGCCCCCGTAACTATGGCTACACCTTC
j_gene: TRBJ1-2
d_gene: TRBD1
abundance: NA
v_gene: TRBV28

CDR3aa: CASSSNLRGEQYF
CDR3nt: TGTGCCAGCAGCTCGAACCTCAGGGGGGAGCAGTACTTC
j_gene: TRBJ2-7
d_gene: TRBD1
abundance: NA
v_gene: TRBV7-9

CDR3aa: CASSVDGRTNEKLFF
CDR3nt: TGTGCCAGCAGCGTAGATGGCAGAACTAATGAAAAACTGTTTTTT
j_gene: TRBJ1-4
d_gene: NA
abundance: NA
v_gene: TRBV9

CDR3aa: CASSRTGTSIYNEQFF
CDR3nt: TGTGCCAGCAGCCGCACCGGGACTAGCATCTACAATGAGCAGTTCTTC
j_gene: TRBJ2-1
d_gene: TRBD2
abundance: NA
v_gene: TRBV11-2

CDR3aa: CASSGRDSTYEQYF
CDR3nt: TGTGCCAGCAGCGGCCGGGACAGTACCTACGAGCAGTACTTC
j_gene: TRBJ2-7
d_gene: TRBD1
abundance: NA
v_gene: TRBV9

CDR3aa: CASSPTSGGSTDTQYF
CDR3nt: TGTGCCAGCAGCCCGACTAGCGGGGGAAGCACAGATACGCAGTATTTT
j_gene: TRBJ2-3
d_gene: TRBD2
abundance: NA
v_gene: TRBV3-1

CDR3aa: CASILPGDYEQFF
CDR3nt: TGTGCCAGCATCCTACCGGGGGACTATGAGCAGTTCTTC
j_gene: TRBJ2-1
d_gene: NA
abundance: NA
v_gene: TRBV7-2

CDR3aa: CASSPIGLAFEQYF
CDR3nt: TGTGCCAGCAGCCCTATAGGGCTAGCCTTCGAGCAGTACTTC
j_gene: TRBJ2-7
d_gene: NA
abundance: NA
v_gene: TRBV12-3/TRBV12-4

CDR3aa: CAWGAYYEQYF
CDR3nt: TGTGCCTGGGGGGCTTACTACGAGCAGTACTTC
j_gene: TRBJ2-7
d_gene: NA
abundance: once
v_gene: TRBV30

CDR3aa: CASSQEGPSGANVLTF
CDR3nt: TGCGCCAGCAGCCAAGAAGGGCCTTCCGGGGCCAACGTCCTGACTTTC
j_gene: TRBJ2-6
d_gene: NA
abundance: once
v_gene: TRBV4-3

CDR3aa: CSARELDGPEQFF
CDR3nt: TGCAGTGCTAGAGAGCTGGACGGGCCTGAGCAGTTCTTC
j_gene: TRBJ2-1
d_gene: NA
abundance: NA
v_gene: TRBV20-1